Listed below are T cell receptor beta chains from one sample, sequenced in a study of T-cell memory formation after mild COVID-19. Each CDR3 protein gets one entry after TCRdb re-called the 5' RACE reads with MiXCR. Of hundreds of thousands of distinct CDR3 sequences detected, approximately 25% appear once; the ten largest clones hold 12%. Sample: PBMCs or a T cell subset sorted from them (not recorded which). These receptors came from an adult woman who had mild COVID-19 (a few samples of this study predate the infection). Cell type and time point are not known. The CDR3 runs from the conserved cysteine through the conserved F or W. The D gene is left open where the match is weak. Where a row states a size, it is once, few, many or the class of an expanded clone; other rows omit it.

CDR3 protein	CDR3 DNA	clone size	D gene	V gene	J gene
CASSFWASGGNNEQFF	TGTGCCAGCAGCTTCTGGGCTAGCGGGGGGAACAATGAGCAGTTCTTC	-	TRBD2	TRBV7-2	TRBJ2-1
CSVEIGSSGTEAFF	TGCAGCGTTGAAATTGGATCCTCGGGGACTGAAGCTTTCTTT	-	-	TRBV29-1	TRBJ1-1
CSVLNTGQGVTEAFF	TGCAGCGTCCTAAATACCGGACAGGGAGTCACTGAAGCTTTCTTT	few	TRBD1	TRBV29-1	TRBJ1-1
CASSSLYTDTQYF	TGTGCCAGCAGCTCTCTCTACACAGATACGCAGTATTTT	many	-	TRBV7-6	TRBJ2-3
CASSVVWNYGYTF	TGTGCCAGCAGTGTAGTTTGGAACTATGGCTACACCTTC	few	-	TRBV2	TRBJ1-2
CASSTHRGSYNSPLHF	TGTGCCAGCAGCACTCACAGGGGCTCCTATAATTCACCCCTCCACTTT	-	TRBD1	TRBV11-2	TRBJ1-6
CASSDRGAPANIQYF	TGTGCCAGTAGCGACCGAGGGGCCCCGGCAAACATTCAGTACTTC	few	-	TRBV19	TRBJ2-4
CASSLTTGVTEAFF	TGCGCCAGCAGCTTGACGACAGGGGTGACTGAAGCTTTCTTT	few	TRBD1	TRBV5-1	TRBJ1-1
CSVLQGTHTGELFF	TGCAGCGTTTTGCAGGGTACGCACACCGGGGAGCTGTTTTTT	-	-	TRBV29-1	TRBJ2-2
CATSRDRAGTYNEQFF	TGTGCCACCAGCAGAGATAGAGCGGGGACTTACAATGAGCAGTTCTTC	-	TRBD2	TRBV15	TRBJ2-1
CASSPREGWGMDTQYF	TGCGCCAGCAGCCCGAGGGAAGGTTGGGGCATGGATACGCAGTATTTT	-	-	TRBV5-1	TRBJ2-3
CSAGRTSGEVYNEQFF	TGCAGTGCTGGAAGGACTAGCGGGGAAGTATACAATGAGCAGTTCTTC	-	TRBD2	TRBV20-1	TRBJ2-1
CASSQENRGGASQFF	TGCGCCAGCAGCCAAGAAAACCGGGGAGGGGCGTCTCAGTTCTTC	-	TRBD2	TRBV4-1	TRBJ2-1
CASGKALGGSNDEQFF	TGTGCCAGCGGCAAGGCCCTCGGCGGGAGTAACGATGAGCAGTTCTTC	many	TRBD2	TRBV7-2	TRBJ2-1
CASSPGLAGDKNEQYF	TGTGCCAGCAGCCCTGGACTAGCGGGAGACAAGAACGAGCAGTACTTC	-	-	TRBV21-1	TRBJ2-7
CASGTDNQPQHF	TGTGCCAGCGGGACAGATAATCAGCCCCAGCATTTT	-	TRBD1	TRBV7-9	TRBJ1-5
CASNRAGTDTQYF	TGTGCCAGCAACCGCGCGGGAACAGATACGCAGTATTTT	few	-	TRBV7-9	TRBJ2-3
CSASPKLAGGETQYF	TGCAGTGCTAGTCCCAAACTAGCGGGAGGAGAGACCCAGTACTTC	-	TRBD2	TRBV20-1	TRBJ2-5
CASSRSGPLDTQYF	TGTGCCAGCAGCCGTTCGGGACCCTTGGATACGCAGTATTTT	-	-	TRBV5-6	TRBJ2-3
CASSPPTGTGDYEQYF	TGTGCCAGCTCACCGCCAACCGGGACAGGGGACTACGAGCAGTACTTC	-	TRBD1	TRBV18	TRBJ2-7